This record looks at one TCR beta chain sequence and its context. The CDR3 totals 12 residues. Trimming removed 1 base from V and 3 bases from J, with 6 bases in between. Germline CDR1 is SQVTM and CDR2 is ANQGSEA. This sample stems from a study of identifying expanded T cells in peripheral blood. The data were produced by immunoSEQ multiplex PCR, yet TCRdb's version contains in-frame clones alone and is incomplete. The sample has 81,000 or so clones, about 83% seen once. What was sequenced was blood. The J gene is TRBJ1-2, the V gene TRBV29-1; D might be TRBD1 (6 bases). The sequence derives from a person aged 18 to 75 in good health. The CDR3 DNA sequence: TGCAGCGTTGAAGGACAGGACTATGGCTACACCTTC. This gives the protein CSVEGQDYGYTF.